These 8 T cell receptor beta chains came from one sample sequenced in a study of shared clonotypes between healthy human individuals. The assay was immunoSEQ multiplex PCR, and TCRdb's table has in-frame clones only and misses some. This sample carries some 470,000 clones, approximately 80% of them seen once, and the ten largest clones take roughly 13%. The sequenced sample consisted of PBMCs. Receptors were obtained from a woman in her thirties or forties in good health. Some clones in this sample may be carry-over from other donors' samples.

The chain uses TRBV6-1 and TRBJ2-7; the D gene could be TRBD1 or TRBD2 (6 bases each). The germline gives CDR1 MNHNS, CDR2 SASEGT. CDR3 length: 18 amino acids. V lost 4 bases to trimming and J lost 1 base, with 23 bases between them. CDR3 nucleotide sequence: TGTGCCAGCAGTGGACGGGAGAACAGGGCCATCCCTTCCTACGAGCAGTACTTC. Translating it yields CASSGRENRAIPSYEQYF.

The rearrangement links TRBV9 to TRBJ2-1, with 15 bases lining up with TRBD2. This CDR3 is built from 16 residues. J was trimmed by 9 bases and V by 4 bases; bases with no gene match: 8. Germline V lookup: CDR1 SGDLS, CDR2 YYNGEE. CDR3 nucleotides: TGTGCCAGCAGCCTACGGACTAGCGGGAGGGCCAGTGAGCAGTTCTTC. Translation: CASSLRTSGRASEQFF.

Of note for this clone: A far larger clone is one base from this, pointing to a likely read error. V is TRBV7-2 and J is TRBJ2-3; D gene uncertain. Germline values: CDR1 SGHTA, CDR2 FQGNSA. The CDR3 is 11 residues long. V dropped 5 bases and J dropped 0 bases, with 0 bases sitting between them. The CDR3 DNA is TGTGCCAGCAGCAGCACAGATACGCAGTATTTT. Protein sequence: CASSSTDTQYF.

The gene calls are TRBV10-3 and TRBJ2-6; no reliable D call. The CDR3 totals 13 residues. The germline V and J ends were trimmed by 0 bases and 6 bases, with 3 bases remaining between them. Germline lookup yields CDR1 ENHRY and CDR2 SYGVKD. CDR3 region: CAISESLANVLTF. In nucleotides, the CDR3 is TGTGCCATCAGTGAGTCCTTGGCCAACGTCCTGACTTTC.

This clone was counted ten times or more. J is TRBJ2-3 and V is TRBV7-9; D possibly corresponds to TRBD2 (5 bases). The CDR3 covers 12 residues. V lost 5 bases and J lost 6, with 9 bases in between. CDR1 and CDR2 from the germline V gene are SEHNR and FQNEAQ (reference sequence). CDR3 region: CASSEGLDTQYF. Written as DNA, the CDR3 is TGTGCCAGCAGCGAGGGTTTGGATACGCAGTATTTT.

For this clone: A much larger clone lies one base from this, so it may be a read error. This sequence joins TRBV28 and TRBJ2-3; no clear D. The CDR3 covers 12 residues. Germline V gives CDR1 MDHEN, CDR2 SYDVKM. CDR3 sequence (DNA): TGTGCCAGCAGTTTATCCGCAGATACGCAGTGTTTT. This sequence encodes CASSLSADTQCF.

The J gene is TRBJ2-1, the V gene TRBV27, with D possibly being TRBD2 (5 bases). The CDR3 has 15 residues. The V gene's germline CDR1 is MNHEY and CDR2 SMNVEV (reference sequence). The V gene lost 5 bases and the J gene lost 5 bases, with 16 bases spanning the gap. The CDR3 protein is CASSPVGGRHNEQFF. The CDR3 DNA reads TGTGCCAGCAGTCCCGTTGGCGGGCGACACAATGAGCAGTTCTTC.

Comment on this clone: Other DNA sequences within the sample encode an identical CDR3. V usage is TRBV5-1 and J usage is TRBJ2-5, with 8 bases matching TRBD1. V lost 0 bases to trimming and J lost 2 bases; unmatched junction nucleotides: 0. The germline V gene encodes CDR1 SGHRS and CDR2 YFSETQ. The CDR3 extends over 14 amino acids. The CDR3 is CASSLGTGQETQYF. The CDR3 DNA sequence: TGCGCCAGCAGCTTGGGGACAGGGCAAGAGACCCAGTACTTC.